The 5 T cell receptor beta chains in this list originate from one sample, sequenced in a study of blood T cell repertoires in COVID-19. Sequencing was performed with immunoSEQ multiplex PCR; in TCRdb, only in-frame clones are kept and a portion is missing. The profile shows fewer than 250,000 clones, roughly 85% of them singletons. Sequenced: peripheral blood. The receptors here all came from a woman between 35 and 50 years old with active or convalescent COVID-19.

This clone was detected only a few times. V usage is TRBV7-9 and J usage is TRBJ1-3; the match to TRBD1 covers 7 bases. This CDR3 comprises 15 residues. V lost 5 bases to trimming and J lost 4 bases; unmatched junction nucleotides: 8. Germline V gene data show CDR1 as SEHNR and CDR2 as FQNEAQ (reference sequence). Here the CDR3 reads CASSGRQGGGNTIYF. The CDR3 DNA sequence: TGTGCCAGCAGCGGAAGACAGGGCGGCGGAAACACCATATATTTT.

This chain joins TRBV2 and TRBJ2-3; tentative D call: TRBD2 (7 bases). The CDR3 spans 14 residues. V lost 6 bases to trimming and J lost 5 bases, with 15 bases between them. CDR1 is SNHLY and CDR2 is FYNNEI in the germline V gene. CDR3 sequence (DNA): TGTGCCAGCAGGAGAGGGGGGGCCGGAGATACGCAGTATTTT. Translation: CASRRGGAGDTQYF.

The chain combines TRBV11-2 with TRBJ2-7; tentatively, D is TRBD2 (6 bases). Germline CDR1 reads SGHAT; CDR2 reads FQNNGV. V lost 3 bases and J lost 5, with 14 bases in between. The CDR3 consists of 14 residues. The CDR3 DNA is TGTGCCAGCAGCTTTGGGCCAGCGGGTCACGAGCAGTACTTC. This codes for CASSFGPAGHEQYF.

This chain links TRBV7-9 with TRBJ1-1; D gene ambiguous. This CDR3 spans 14 amino acids. Germline CDR1 SEHNR, CDR2 FQNEAQ (reference sequence). Trimming removed 1 base from V and 4 bases from J, with 10 bases in between. This CDR3 is CASSLVEVGTEAFF. The DNA for the CDR3 is TGTGCCAGCAGCTTAGTGGAGGTTGGCACTGAAGCTTTCTTT.

This clone occurred once. The V gene is TRBV5-1, the J gene TRBJ2-1, with D perhaps TRBD1 (6 bases). V was shortened by 4 bases and J by 4 bases, with 15 bases between the two germline ends. The length of the CDR3 is 15 residues. Germline V CDR1 and CDR2: SGHRS, YFSETQ. The DNA for the CDR3 is TGCGCCAGCAGCGGTGGGACAATAGCTTACAATGAGCAGTTCTTC. Translating it yields CASSGGTIAYNEQFF. The full variable domain, completed using reference TRBV5-1 and TRBJ2-1, is KAGVTQTPRYLIKTRGQQVTLSCSPISGHRSVSWYQQTPGQGLQFLFEYFSETQRNKGNFPGRFSGRQFSNSRSEMNVSTLELGDSALYLCASSGGTIAYNEQFFGPGTRLTVL.